Following are 21 T cell receptor beta chains from one sample sequenced in a study of T-cell memory formation after mild COVID-19. MiXCR, run by TCRdb on the 5' RACE reads, gives a single entry per CDR3 protein. The sample has fewer than 350,000 distinct CDR3 sequences, roughly 8.2% seen once; the top ten hold approximately 23%. The specimen sequenced was PBMCs or a T cell subset sorted from them (not recorded which). All receptors derive from a man younger than 30 who had mild COVID-19 (a few samples of this study predate the infection). Cell type and time point are not known.

The rearrangement joins TRBV5-1 to TRBJ2-1, with D possibly being TRBD1 or TRBD2 (6 bases each). With 4 bases removed from V and 6 bases from J, the gap between germline ends came to 17 bases. Germline V gene sequence: CDR1 SGHRS, CDR2 YFSETQ. CDR3 length equals 15 residues. CDR3 protein: CASSDPGAHSNEQFF. CDR3 in DNA: TGCGCCAGCAGCGACCCGGGGGCGCATAGCAATGAGCAGTTCTTC. The full variable domain, completed using reference TRBV5-1 and TRBJ2-1, is KAGVTQTPRYLIKTRGQQVTLSCSPISGHRSVSWYQQTPGQGLQFLFEYFSETQRNKGNFPGRFSGRQFSNSRSEMNVSTLELGDSALYLCASSDPGAHSNEQFFGPGTRLTVL.

Here the CDR3 reads CASSRRVSNQPQHF. Here the CDR3 DNA reads TGTGCCAGTAGTAGGAGGGTTAGCAATCAGCCCCAGCATTTT. This chain joins TRBV19 and TRBJ1-5; no clear D. Germline values: CDR1 LNHDA, CDR2 SQIVND (reference sequence). This CDR3 comprises 14 residues. V lost 4 bases, J lost 0 bases, and 7 bases lay in between.

This clonotype is a singleton in its sample. The chain joins TRBV5-1 to TRBJ2-3; D possibly corresponds to TRBD1 (5 bases). This CDR3 region has 17 residues. The germline V gene encodes CDR1 SGHRS and CDR2 YFSETQ. The V gene lost 0 bases and the J gene lost 1 base, with 15 bases spanning the gap. CDR3 residues: CASSLATRGAGTDTQYF. The DNA for the CDR3 is TGCGCCAGCAGCTTGGCGACAAGGGGCGCGGGCACAGATACGCAGTATTTT.

This clonotype was seen at least ten times. The chain uses TRBV12-3 or TRBV12-4 and TRBJ2-1; TRBD2 aligns across 14 bases. There are 15 residues in the CDR3. With V trimmed by 6 bases and J by 8 bases, 6 bases remained unmatched. CDR3 nucleotides: TGTGCCAGCAGGCGGGGACTAGCGGGGGCTTATGAGCAGTTCTTC. It translates to CASRRGLAGAYEQFF.

This clonotype occurred a few times. The chain recombines TRBV5-5 with TRBJ1-2; no clear D gene. The CDR3 is 18 amino acids. V dropped 4 bases and J dropped 6 bases, with 28 bases sitting between them. Germline V gene lookup returns CDR1 SGHKS and CDR2 YYEKEE (reference sequence). The CDR3 here is CASSRVATSPGMTNGYTF. The CDR3 DNA is TGTGCCAGCAGCCGCGTGGCCACCTCCCCGGGCATGACAAATGGCTACACCTTC.

In regard to this clonotype: The junction does not match germline at one end; this may be a read error. The genes are TRBV20-1 and TRBJ2-1; TRBD2 agrees at 10 bases. Germline V gene sequence: CDR1 DFQATT, CDR2 SNEGSKA (reference sequence). This CDR3 is 13 amino acids long. The CDR3 here is CSARHPAGTSALF. CDR3 DNA sequence: TGCAGTGCTAGACACCCTGCCGGGACTAGCGCTTTATTC.

The J gene is TRBJ1-6, the V gene TRBV7-2; D is uncertain. The CDR3 covers 17 residues. V dropped 4 bases and J dropped 7 bases, with 20 bases sitting between them. Germline V gene sequence: CDR1 SGHTA, CDR2 FQGNSA. CDR3 residues: CASSSTPIVRPNSPLHF. DNA for the CDR3: TGTGCCAGCAGCTCAACCCCCATCGTACGCCCGAATTCACCCCTCCACTTT.

This clonotype was recorded a few times. V is TRBV28 and J is TRBJ1-2; D gene unclear. V was clipped by 4 bases and J by 4 bases, with 7 bases between them. CDR3 size: 12 residues. Germline-derived CDR1 and CDR2 are MDHEN and SYDVKM. CDR3 region: CASSSSIYGYTF. The CDR3 DNA sequence: TGTGCCAGCAGTTCCTCGATCTATGGCTACACCTTC.

In its sample, this clonotype was seen a few times. The chain has TRBV12-3 or TRBV12-4 and TRBJ2-5, with a tentative D call TRBD2 (6 bases). Trimming took 2 bases from V and 0 from J, leaving 10 bases between them. The CDR3 length is 15 residues. The CDR3 loop reads CASSLPGTYQETQYF. Written as DNA, the CDR3 is TGTGCCAGCAGTTTACCTGGGACTTACCAAGAGACCCAGTACTTC.

This clonotype has a handful of counts. This chain links TRBV12-3 or TRBV12-4 with TRBJ1-1; TRBD1 might be the D (5 bases). The length of the CDR3 is 14 residues. Trimming removed 3 bases from V and 0 bases from J, with 8 bases in between. CDR3 loop: CASSLWGLNTEAFF. The CDR3 region has the DNA TGTGCCAGCAGTTTGTGGGGCCTGAACACTGAAGCTTTCTTT.

The chain joins TRBV18 to TRBJ2-2; TRBD1 matches at 9 bases. The CDR3 contains 16 residues. Germline V gives CDR1 KGHSH, CDR2 LQKENI. The trim removed 6 bases at V and 1 base at J, leaving 6 bases unmatched. The DNA of the CDR3 is TGTGCCAGCTCGCCTCTGGGACAGGGGAACACCGGGGAGCTGTTTTTT. This sequence encodes CASSPLGQGNTGELFF.

The V and J genes are TRBV5-4 and TRBJ2-1, with 7 bases matching TRBD2. Germline CDR1 and CDR2: SGHNT and YYREEE (reference sequence). The CDR3 has 15 amino acids. Trimming removed 4 bases from V and 2 bases from J; junction bases left unmatched: 6. CDR3 in DNA: TGTGCCAGCAGCACCGGGACTACAACCTACAATGAGCAGTTCTTC. It translates to CASSTGTTTYNEQFF. Complete variable domain (other parts from reference TRBV5-4 and TRBJ2-1): ETGVTQSPTHLIKTRGQQVTLRCSSQSGHNTVSWYQQALGQGPQFIFQYYREEENGRGNFPPRFSGLQFPNYSSELNVNALELDDSALYLCASSTGTTTYNEQFFGPGTRLTVL.

V and J are TRBV5-1 and TRBJ2-3, with D uncertain. Trimming removed 4 bases from V and 4 bases from J, with 7 bases in between. Germline V lookup: CDR1 SGHRS, CDR2 YFSETQ. The CDR3 spans 12 residues. The CDR3 nucleotides are TGCGCCAGCAGCCCGGAGTCAGATACGCAGTATTTT. It codes for CASSPESDTQYF.

The chain is built from TRBV28 and TRBJ2-7, with D possibly being TRBD1 or TRBD2 (5 bases each). Germline V CDR1 and CDR2: MDHEN, SYDVKM. This CDR3 has 13 residues. V was shortened by 5 bases and J by 4 bases, with 12 bases between the two germline ends. The CDR3 spells CASSTRGPYEQYV. For the CDR3, the DNA is TGTGCCAGCAGTACGAGGGGACCATACGAGCAGTACGTC.

This clonotype was picked up a small number of times. This chain connects TRBV3-1 to TRBJ2-1; D gene ambiguous. V gave up 8 bases and J gave up 9 bases, with 14 bases separating them. Germline V CDR1 and CDR2: LGHDT, YNNKEL (reference sequence). The CDR3 is 12 amino acids. Written as DNA, the CDR3 is TGTGCCAGCTCTACGCCCCCTGGTGAGCAGTTCTTC. Its protein product is CASSTPPGEQFF.

Many counts were recorded for this clonotype. The chain carries TRBV7-9 and TRBJ1-6; 9 bases are shared with TRBD1. Germline V gives CDR1 SEHNR, CDR2 FQNEAQ (reference sequence). The V segment lost 2 bases and the J segment 10 bases; nucleotides outside the gene matches: 6. This CDR3 is 15 amino acids long. The CDR3 here is CASSLFRDRESPLHF. DNA for the CDR3: TGTGCCAGCAGCTTATTCCGGGACAGGGAATCACCCCTCCACTTT.

The chain employs TRBV5-1 and TRBJ2-5; D not resolved. Germline lookup yields CDR1 SGHRS and CDR2 YFSETQ. V was shortened by 3 bases and J by 2 bases, with 2 bases between the two germline ends. This CDR3 comprises 11 residues. Here the CDR3 DNA reads TGCGCCAGCAGCTGGCAAGAGACCCAGTACTTC. Protein sequence: CASSWQETQYF. Full variable domain (missing parts from reference TRBV5-1 and TRBJ2-5): KAGVTQTPRYLIKTRGQQVTLSCSPISGHRSVSWYQQTPGQGLQFLFEYFSETQRNKGNFPGRFSGRQFSNSRSEMNVSTLELGDSALYLCASSWQETQYFGPGTRLLVL.

This chain uses TRBV7-9 with TRBJ2-7; the D gene could be TRBD1 or TRBD2 (5 bases each). CDR1 is SEHNR and CDR2 is FQNEAQ in the germline V gene (reference sequence). The CDR3 totals 13 residues. Trimming took off 5 bases at V and 7 bases at J, with 15 bases between the two ends. Here the CDR3 reads CASSQWGPGEQYF. The CDR3 bases are TGTGCCAGCAGCCAATGGGGACCAGGGGAGCAGTACTTC. The whole variable domain, remainder taken from reference TRBV7-9 and TRBJ2-7, is DTGVSQNPRHKITKRGQNVTFRCDPISEHNRLYWYRQTLGQGPEFLTYFQNEAQLEKSRLLSDRFSAERPKGSFSTLEIQRTEQGDSAMYLCASSQWGPGEQYFGPGTRLTVT.

This clonotype has just a few counts. V and J are TRBV12-3 or TRBV12-4 and TRBJ2-7; weak D call: TRBD1 (6 bases). This CDR3 has 14 amino acids. The germline V and J ends were trimmed by 2 bases and 7 bases, with 15 bases remaining between them. The CDR3 protein is CASSLPGVGKEQYF. As DNA, the CDR3 is TGTGCCAGCAGTTTACCAGGGGTTGGGAAGGAGCAGTACTTC.

Turning to this clonotype: At one end the junction does not follow the germline gene, possibly because of a read error. The genes are TRBV5-4 and TRBJ2-3, with D perhaps TRBD2 (6 bases). The germline V gene encodes CDR1 SGHNT and CDR2 YYREEE (reference sequence). This CDR3 has 14 amino acids. Written as DNA, the CDR3 is TGTGACAGCAGTCTTAGCGGAAGCACAGATACGCAGTATTTT. Its protein product is CDSSLSGSTDTQYF.

The chain links TRBV7-3 to TRBJ2-5; D possibly corresponds to TRBD2 (6 bases). This CDR3 has 15 amino acids. The V end was cut by 5 bases, the J end by 5 bases, with 18 bases between. The germline V gene has CDR1 SGHTA and CDR2 FQGTGA. The CDR3 protein is CASSPGLTEVETQYF. DNA of the CDR3: TGTGCCAGCAGCCCCGGACTAACCGAGGTCGAGACCCAGTACTTC.